This T cell receptor beta chain stems from a study of blood T cell repertoires in COVID-19 (dated by TCRdb to the early 2020s). About the investigation overall: The collaborator samples originated in the United States, Italy and Spain and spanned the acute and convalescent phases of COVID-19. The prospective study material was composed of cDNA or gDNA derived from T cells, B-cell-depleted T cells, or PBMCs. Subjects who had been exposed to COVID-19, were actively infected with it, or had recovered from it provided the deeply sampled blood TCRbeta repertoires that made up the dataset. The repertoires were released in a freely available public database meant as a resource for research on the immune response to SARS-CoV-2. The samples were drawn from two sources: the first 160 participants of the ongoing ImmuneRACE study, and over 1,000 subjects contributed by 6 global collaborators. Nearly every sample came with metadata listing a de-identified subject ID, COVID-19 status, age in years and sex. Where available, HLA class I and class II types were taken from metadata supplied by the sample provider and were not determined by assay-based typing.

TCRbeta CDR3 regions were amplified from genomic DNA using the immunoSEQ Assay, a bias-controlled multiplex PCR. Processing in the source paper ran as follows. The number of nucleated cells in each sample was estimated from the amplification of reference gene primers within the assay. To quantify the absolute abundance of each unique TCRbeta CDR3 rearrangement, sequence reads were collapsed and filtered. For each sample, productive Simpson clonality was calculated by taking the square root of Simpson's diversity index across productive rearrangements. TCRdb re-hosts the immuneACCESS table, in-frame sequences only. Its copies lack some clones; in the studies checked, an unresolved V gene accounts for under half of them, and the cause for the rest is not known. Clone size and the V and J calls come from that table; the DNA yielded D and trimming. In this sample the table shows about 280,000 clones, about 82% of which occur a single time. The ten largest clonotypes hold 4.5% to 5.5% of the sample.

Collaborating institutions collected whole blood in K2EDTA tubes following their own protocols. Collaborator samples were shipped for TCRbeta analysis as frozen whole blood, isolated PBMCs, or DNA extracted from either sample type. What the research found in general, with its limitations: Clinical and demographic metadata were provided uncurated, with the amount varying by source and participant.

This clone was seen more than once but under ten times. Its cognate antigen has yet to be identified. No clone much larger than this one lies a single base away; base qualities are absent. The junction shows trimming of 4 bases on V and 4 bases on J, plus 13 bases between the germline ends. The CDR3 holds 14 amino acids from the cysteine to the phenylalanine. Only CDR3 DNA remains: 42 bases, in frame from the first base. Via the germline V gene (reference sequence), CDR1 is SEHNR and CDR2 FQNEAQ. The chain employs TRBV7-9 and TRBJ1-2; no D gene can be assigned with confidence. Source material: peripheral blood. The TCR comes from a man aged 50-59 years with active or convalescent COVID-19. The nucleotide sequence is given as TGTGCCAGCAGCTCCGCCCAAAGAGCCTATGGCTACACCTTC. Its protein product is CASSSAQRAYGYTF.